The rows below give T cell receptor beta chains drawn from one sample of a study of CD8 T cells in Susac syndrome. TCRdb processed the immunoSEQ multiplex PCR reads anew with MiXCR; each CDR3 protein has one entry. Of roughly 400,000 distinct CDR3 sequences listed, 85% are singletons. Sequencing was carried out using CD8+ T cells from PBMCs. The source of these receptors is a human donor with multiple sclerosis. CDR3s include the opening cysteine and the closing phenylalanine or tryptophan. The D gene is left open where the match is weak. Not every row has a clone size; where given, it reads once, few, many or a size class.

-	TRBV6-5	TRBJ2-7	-	CASSSGTSSTYEQYF	TGTGCCAGCAGCTCCGGGACATCATCCACCTACGAGCAGTACTTC
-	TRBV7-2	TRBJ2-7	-	CASSVQPSSYEQYF	TGTGCCAGCAGCGTTCAGCCGAGCTCCTACGAGCAGTACTTC
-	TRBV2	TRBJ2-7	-	CASSGPGRVPYEQYF	TGTGCCAGCAGCGGGCCGGGACGGGTACCCTACGAGCAGTACTTC
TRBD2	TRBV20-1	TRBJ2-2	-	CSAYQRGGPNTGELFF	TGCAGTGCTTATCAGCGGGGAGGACCGAACACCGGGGAGCTGTTTTTT
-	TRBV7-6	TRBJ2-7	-	CASSSNPGQIYEQYF	TGTGCCAGCAGCTCCAATCCGGGACAAATATACGAGCAGTACTTC
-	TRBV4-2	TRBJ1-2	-	CASSQEEGRAIKGYTF	TGTGCCAGCAGCCAAGAAGAGGGCAGGGCAATTAAAGGCTACACCTTC
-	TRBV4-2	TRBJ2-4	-	CASSQDRSSKNIQYF	TGTGCCAGCAGCCAGGACCGCTCATCTAAAAACATTCAGTACTTC
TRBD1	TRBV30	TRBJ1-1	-	CAFSTGVGVNTEAFF	TGTGCCTTTTCAACAGGGGTTGGCGTGAACACTGAAGCTTTCTTT
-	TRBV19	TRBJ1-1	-	CASFSSPTEAFF	TGTGCCAGCTTTTCCTCACCCACTGAAGCTTTCTTT
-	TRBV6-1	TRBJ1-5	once	CASSGVLTADSNQPQHF	TGTGCCAGCAGTGGAGTCCTCACAGCTGATAGCAATCAGCCCCAGCATTTT
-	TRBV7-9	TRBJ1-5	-	CASSPVGEGNQPQHF	TGTGCCAGCAGCCCCGTAGGCGAAGGAAATCAGCCCCAGCATTTT
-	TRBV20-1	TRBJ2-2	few	CSAIEQGKNTGELFF	TGCAGTGCTATCGAACAGGGAAAGAACACCGGGGAGCTGTTTTTT
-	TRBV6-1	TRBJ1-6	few	CASSDRRSPLHF	TGTGCCAGCAGTGACCGGCGATCACCCCTCCACTTT
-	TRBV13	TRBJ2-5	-	CASSLGLRVVSETQYF	TGTGCCAGCAGCTTAGGCCTCCGGGTTGTGTCAGAGACCCAGTACTTC
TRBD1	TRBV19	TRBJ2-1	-	CASSMSRGRDNEQFF	TGTGCCAGTAGTATGTCCAGGGGGCGCGACAATGAGCAGTTCTTC
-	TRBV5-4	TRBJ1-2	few	CASSWGGAGYTF	TGTGCCAGCAGCTGGGGGGGAGCCGGCTACACCTTC
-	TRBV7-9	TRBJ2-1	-	CASRRRGTVGGPDNEQFF	TGTGCCAGCAGACGCAGGGGTACGGTGGGGGGGCCCGACAATGAGCAGTTCTTC
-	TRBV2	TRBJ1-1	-	CASCEPRDALNTEAFF	TGTGCCAGCTGCGAGCCCCGGGACGCCCTGAACACTGAAGCTTTCTTT
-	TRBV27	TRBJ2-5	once	CASSRTFRDPFQETQYF	TGTGCCAGCAGTCGAACGTTCCGGGACCCCTTCCAAGAGACCCAGTACTTC
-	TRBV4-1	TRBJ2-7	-	CASSQALDYEQYF	TGCGCCAGCAGCCAAGCCTTGGACTACGAGCAGTACTTC
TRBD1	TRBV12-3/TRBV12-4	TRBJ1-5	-	CASSLTPGGYQPQHF	TGTGCCAGCAGTTTGACCCCAGGGGGCTATCAGCCCCAGCATTTT
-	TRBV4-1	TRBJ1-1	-	CASSPEEENRPEAFF	TGCGCCAGCAGCCCGGAGGAGGAGAATCGCCCTGAAGCTTTCTTT
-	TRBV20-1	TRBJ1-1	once	CSARAFDRLNTEAFF	TGCAGTGCTAGGGCTTTTGACAGGCTGAACACTGAAGCTTTCTTT
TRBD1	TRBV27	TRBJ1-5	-	CASSFGTAFPQHF	TGTGCCAGCAGTTTTGGGACAGCCTTCCCCCAGCATTTT
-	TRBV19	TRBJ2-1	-	CASSIGRAMAYNEQFF	TGTGCCAGTAGTATTGGAAGGGCTATGGCCTACAATGAGCAGTTCTTC
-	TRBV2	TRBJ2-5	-	CASSEALADLETQYF	TGTGCCAGCAGTGAAGCGCTTGCGGATTTGGAGACCCAGTACTTC
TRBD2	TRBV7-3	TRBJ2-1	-	CASSLESGSIDEQFF	TGTGCCAGCAGCTTAGAGAGCGGGAGCATCGATGAGCAGTTCTTC
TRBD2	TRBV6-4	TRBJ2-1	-	CASRDYGGWRVDRHSSYNEQFF	TGTGCCAGCAGAGACTACGGGGGGTGGAGGGTTGACCGGCACAGTTCCTACAATGAGCAGTTCTTC
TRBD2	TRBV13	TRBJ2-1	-	CASSLRLSGGNSYNEQFF	TGTGCCAGCAGCTTACGTCTTAGCGGGGGCAACTCCTACAATGAGCAGTTCTTC
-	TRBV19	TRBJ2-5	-	CASTIGRYREGETQYF	TGTGCCAGTACCATCGGACGATACAGGGAAGGAGAGACCCAGTACTTC
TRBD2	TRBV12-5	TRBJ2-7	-	CASGLVGEREVYEQYF	TGTGCTAGTGGTTTGGTAGGCGAGCGGGAGGTCTACGAGCAGTACTTC
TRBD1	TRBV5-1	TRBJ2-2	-	CASSWTGGGGELFF	TGCGCCAGCAGCTGGACAGGGGGAGGCGGGGAGCTGTTTTTT
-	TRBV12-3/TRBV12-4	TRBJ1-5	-	CASTHSIESNQPQHF	TGTGCCAGCACCCATTCGATTGAGAGCAATCAGCCCCAGCATTTT
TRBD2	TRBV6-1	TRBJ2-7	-	CASKPRELYEQYF	TGTGCCAGCAAGCCGCGGGAGCTCTACGAGCAGTACTTC
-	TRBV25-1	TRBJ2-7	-	CASSEPGGDEQYF	TGTGCCAGCAGTGAACCGGGCGGCGACGAGCAGTACTTC
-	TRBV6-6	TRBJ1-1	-	CASSYSSGDMNTEAFF	TGTGCCAGCAGTTACTCCTCAGGGGACATGAACACTGAAGCTTTCTTT
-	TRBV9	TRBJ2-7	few	CASSVEGGTYEQYF	TGTGCCAGCAGCGTAGAGGGGGGTACCTACGAGCAGTACTTC
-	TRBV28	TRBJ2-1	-	CASKGQPNEQFF	TGTGCCAGCAAGGGGCAACCGAATGAGCAGTTCTTC
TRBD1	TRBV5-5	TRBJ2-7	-	CASSGQGRSEQYF	TGTGCCAGCAGCGGACAGGGTAGGAGCGAGCAGTACTTC
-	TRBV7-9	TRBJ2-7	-	CASSFRPGYEQYF	TGTGCCAGCAGCTTCCGACCGGGCTACGAGCAGTACTTC
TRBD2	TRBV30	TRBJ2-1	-	CAWHSGGYYNEQFF	TGTGCCTGGCATAGCGGGGGGTACTACAATGAGCAGTTCTTC
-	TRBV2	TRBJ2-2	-	CASSEADTGELFF	TGTGCCAGCAGTGAAGCTGATACCGGGGAGCTGTTTTTT
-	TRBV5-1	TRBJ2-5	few	CASRFWDGLGETQYF	TGCGCCAGCAGATTCTGGGACGGACTCGGGGAGACCCAGTACTTC
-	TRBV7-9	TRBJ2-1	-	CASSSALGNEQFF	TGTGCCAGCAGCTCGGCACTGGGGAATGAGCAGTTCTTC
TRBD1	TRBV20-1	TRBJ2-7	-	CSAPSRDSYGQYF	TGCAGTGCTCCGTCCCGGGACAGTTACGGACAGTACTTC
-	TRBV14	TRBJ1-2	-	CASSQDLGDPGGYTF	TGTGCCAGCAGCCAAGATCTGGGCGATCCGGGGGGCTACACCTTC
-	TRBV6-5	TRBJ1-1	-	CASSPPSGLGTEAFF	TGTGCCAGCAGCCCGCCCTCGGGCCTGGGCACTGAAGCTTTCTTT